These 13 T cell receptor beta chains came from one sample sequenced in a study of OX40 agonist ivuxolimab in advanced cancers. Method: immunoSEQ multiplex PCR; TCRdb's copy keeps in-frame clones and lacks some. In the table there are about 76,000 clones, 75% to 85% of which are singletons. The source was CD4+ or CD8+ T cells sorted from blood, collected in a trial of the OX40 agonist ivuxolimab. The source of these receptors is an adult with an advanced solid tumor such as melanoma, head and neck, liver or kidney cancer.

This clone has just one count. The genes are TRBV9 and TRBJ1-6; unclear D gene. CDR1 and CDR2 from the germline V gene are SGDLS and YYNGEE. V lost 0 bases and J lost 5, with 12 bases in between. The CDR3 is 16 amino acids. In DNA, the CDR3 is TGTGCCAGCAGCGTAGGGCCCGAGCCCCATAATTCACCCCTCCACTTT. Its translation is CASSVGPEPHNSPLHF.

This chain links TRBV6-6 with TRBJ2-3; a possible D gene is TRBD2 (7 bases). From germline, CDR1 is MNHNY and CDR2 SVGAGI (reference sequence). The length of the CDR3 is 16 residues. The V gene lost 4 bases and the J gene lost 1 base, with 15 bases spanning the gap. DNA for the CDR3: TGTGCCAGCAGTTCCCCCGGGGGGCGGGGCACAGATACGCAGTATTTT. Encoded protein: CASSSPGGRGTDTQYF.

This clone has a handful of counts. The CDR3 nucleotides are TGTGCCAGCAGCTTACAGCGGTTTGGCACAGATACGCAGTATTTT. Its protein is CASSLQRFGTDTQYF. This chain joins TRBV7-9 and TRBJ2-3; tentatively, D is TRBD2 (5 bases). Trimming left V 2 bases short and J 1 base short, with 10 bases between. Germline CDR1 and CDR2: SEHNR and FQNEAQ (reference sequence). The CDR3 contains 15 residues.

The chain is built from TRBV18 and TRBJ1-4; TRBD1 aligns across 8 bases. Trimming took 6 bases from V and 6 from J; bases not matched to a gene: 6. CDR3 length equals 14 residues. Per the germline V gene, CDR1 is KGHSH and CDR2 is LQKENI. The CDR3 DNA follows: TGTGCCAGCTCGCCTGGACAGGGCGATGAAAAACTGTTTTTT. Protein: CASSPGQGDEKLFF.

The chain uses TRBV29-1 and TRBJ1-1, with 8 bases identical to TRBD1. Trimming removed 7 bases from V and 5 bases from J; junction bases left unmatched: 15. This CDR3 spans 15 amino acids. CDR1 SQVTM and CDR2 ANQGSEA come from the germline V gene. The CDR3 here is CSACGGQGAGTEAFF. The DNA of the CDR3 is TGCAGCGCTTGCGGGGGGCAGGGGGCAGGGACTGAAGCTTTCTTT.

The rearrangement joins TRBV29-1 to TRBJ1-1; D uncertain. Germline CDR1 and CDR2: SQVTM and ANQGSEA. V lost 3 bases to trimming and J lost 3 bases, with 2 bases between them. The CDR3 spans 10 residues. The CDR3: CSVDYTEAFF. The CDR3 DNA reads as TGCAGCGTTGATTACACTGAAGCTTTCTTT.

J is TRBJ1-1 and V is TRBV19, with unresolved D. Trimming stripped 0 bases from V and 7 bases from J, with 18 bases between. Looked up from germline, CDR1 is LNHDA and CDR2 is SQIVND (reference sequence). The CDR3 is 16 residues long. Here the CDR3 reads CASSIDHTIRALEAFF. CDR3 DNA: TGTGCCAGTAGTATAGACCACACTATCCGGGCCCTTGAAGCTTTCTTT. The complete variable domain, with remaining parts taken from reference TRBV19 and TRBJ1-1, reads DGGITQSPKYLFRKEGQNVTLSCEQNLNHDAMYWYRQDPGQGLRLIYYSQIVNDFQKGDIAEGYSVSREKKESFPLTVTSAQKNPTAFYLCASSIDHTIRALEAFFGQGTRLTVV.

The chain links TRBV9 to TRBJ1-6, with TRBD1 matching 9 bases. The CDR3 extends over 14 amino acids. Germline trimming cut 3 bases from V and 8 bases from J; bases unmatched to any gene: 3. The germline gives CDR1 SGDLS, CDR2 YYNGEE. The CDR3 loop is CASSAGQGDSPLHF. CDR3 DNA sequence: TGTGCCAGCAGCGCGGGACAGGGCGATTCACCCCTCCACTTT.

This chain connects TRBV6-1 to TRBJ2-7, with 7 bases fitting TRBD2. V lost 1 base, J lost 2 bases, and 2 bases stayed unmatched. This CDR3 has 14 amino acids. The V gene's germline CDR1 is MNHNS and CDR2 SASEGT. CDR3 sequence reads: CASSEGGGAYEQYF. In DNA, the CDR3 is TGTGCCAGCAGTGAAGGGGGAGGGGCCTACGAGCAGTACTTC.

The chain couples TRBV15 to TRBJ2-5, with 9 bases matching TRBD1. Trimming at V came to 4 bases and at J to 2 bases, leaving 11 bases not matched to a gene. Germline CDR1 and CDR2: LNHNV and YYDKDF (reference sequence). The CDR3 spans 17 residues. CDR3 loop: CATSTTQGARVQETQYF. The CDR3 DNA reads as TGTGCCACCAGCACGACACAGGGGGCGAGGGTACAAGAGACCCAGTACTTC. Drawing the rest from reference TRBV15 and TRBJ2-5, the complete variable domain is DAMVIQNPRYQVTQFGKPVTLSCSQTLNHNVMYWYQQKSSQAPKLLFHYYDKDFNNEADTPDNFQSRRPNTSFCFLDIRSPGLGDTAMYLCATSTTQGARVQETQYFGPGTRLLVL.

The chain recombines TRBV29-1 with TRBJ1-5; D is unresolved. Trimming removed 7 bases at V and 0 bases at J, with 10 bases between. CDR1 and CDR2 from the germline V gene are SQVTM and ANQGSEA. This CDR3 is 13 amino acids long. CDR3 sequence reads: CSAAWDSNQPQHF. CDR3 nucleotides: TGCAGCGCCGCGTGGGATAGCAATCAGCCCCAGCATTTT.

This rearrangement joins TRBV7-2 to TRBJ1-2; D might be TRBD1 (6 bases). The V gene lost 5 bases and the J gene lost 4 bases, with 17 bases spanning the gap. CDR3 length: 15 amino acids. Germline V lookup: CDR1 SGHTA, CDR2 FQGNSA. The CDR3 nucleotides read TGTGCCAGCAGCCCCTCTGGGGGGCGCTTCTATGGCTACACCTTC. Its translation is CASSPSGGRFYGYTF.

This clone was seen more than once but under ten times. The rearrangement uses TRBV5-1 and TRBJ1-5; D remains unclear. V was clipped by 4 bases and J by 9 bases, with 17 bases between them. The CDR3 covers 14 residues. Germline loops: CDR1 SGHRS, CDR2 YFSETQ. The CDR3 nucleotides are TGCGCCAGCAGCCCCAGCGGCAGCCCGTGGCCCCAGCATTTT. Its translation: CASSPSGSPWPQHF. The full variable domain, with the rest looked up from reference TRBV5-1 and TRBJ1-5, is KAGVTQTPRYLIKTRGQQVTLSCSPISGHRSVSWYQQTPGQGLQFLFEYFSETQRNKGNFPGRFSGRQFSNSRSEMNVSTLELGDSALYLCASSPSGSPWPQHFGDGTRLSIL.